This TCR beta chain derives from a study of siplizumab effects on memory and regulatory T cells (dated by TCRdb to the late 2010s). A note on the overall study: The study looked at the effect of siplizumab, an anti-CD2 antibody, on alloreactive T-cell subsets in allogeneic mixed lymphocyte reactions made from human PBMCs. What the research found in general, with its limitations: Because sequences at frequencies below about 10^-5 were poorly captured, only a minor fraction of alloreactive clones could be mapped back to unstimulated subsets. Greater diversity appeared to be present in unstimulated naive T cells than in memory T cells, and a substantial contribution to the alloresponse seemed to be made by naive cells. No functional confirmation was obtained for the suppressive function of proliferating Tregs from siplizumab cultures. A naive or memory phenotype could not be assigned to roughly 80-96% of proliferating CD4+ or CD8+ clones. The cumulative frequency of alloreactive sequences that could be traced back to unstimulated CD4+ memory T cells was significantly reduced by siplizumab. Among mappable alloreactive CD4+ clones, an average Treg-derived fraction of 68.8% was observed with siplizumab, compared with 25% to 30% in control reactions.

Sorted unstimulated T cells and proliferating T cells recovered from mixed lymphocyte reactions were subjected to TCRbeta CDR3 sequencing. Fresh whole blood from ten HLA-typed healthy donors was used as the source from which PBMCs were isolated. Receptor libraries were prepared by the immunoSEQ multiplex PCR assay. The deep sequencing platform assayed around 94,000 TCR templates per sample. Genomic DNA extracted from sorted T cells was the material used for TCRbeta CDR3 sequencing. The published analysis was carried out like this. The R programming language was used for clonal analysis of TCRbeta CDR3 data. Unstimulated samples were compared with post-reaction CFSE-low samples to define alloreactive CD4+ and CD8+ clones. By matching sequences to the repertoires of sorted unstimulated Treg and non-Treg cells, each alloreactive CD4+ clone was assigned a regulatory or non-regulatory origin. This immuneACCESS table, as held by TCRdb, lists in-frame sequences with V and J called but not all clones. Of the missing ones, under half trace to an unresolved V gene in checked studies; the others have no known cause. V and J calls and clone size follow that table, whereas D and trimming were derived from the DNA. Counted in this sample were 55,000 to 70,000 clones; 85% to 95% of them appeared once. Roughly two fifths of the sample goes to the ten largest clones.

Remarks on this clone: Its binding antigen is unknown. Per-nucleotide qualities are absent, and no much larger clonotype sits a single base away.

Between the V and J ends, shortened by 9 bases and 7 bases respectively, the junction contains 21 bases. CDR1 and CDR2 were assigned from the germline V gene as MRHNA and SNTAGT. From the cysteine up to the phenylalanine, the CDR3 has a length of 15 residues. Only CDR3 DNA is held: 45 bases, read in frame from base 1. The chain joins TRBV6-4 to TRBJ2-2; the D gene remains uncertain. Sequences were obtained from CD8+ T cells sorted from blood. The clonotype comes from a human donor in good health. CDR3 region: CARGSLPKRVGELFF. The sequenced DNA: TGTGCCAGGGGCAGCCTGCCCAAACGAGTCGGGGAGCTGTTTTTT.